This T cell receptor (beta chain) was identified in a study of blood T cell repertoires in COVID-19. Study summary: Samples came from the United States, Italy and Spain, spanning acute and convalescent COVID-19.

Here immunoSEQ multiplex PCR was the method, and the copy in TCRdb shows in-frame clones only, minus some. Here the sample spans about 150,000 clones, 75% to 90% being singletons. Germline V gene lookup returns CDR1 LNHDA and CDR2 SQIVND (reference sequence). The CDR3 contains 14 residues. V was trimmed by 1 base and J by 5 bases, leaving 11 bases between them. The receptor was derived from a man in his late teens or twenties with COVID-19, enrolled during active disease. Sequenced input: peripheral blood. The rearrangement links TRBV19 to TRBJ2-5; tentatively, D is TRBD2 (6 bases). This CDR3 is CASSIVGGLETQYF. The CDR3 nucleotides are TGTGCCAGTAGTATAGTGGGGGGATTGGAGACCCAGTACTTC. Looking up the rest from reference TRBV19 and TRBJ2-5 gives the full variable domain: DGGITQSPKYLFRKEGQNVTLSCEQNLNHDAMYWYRQDPGQGLRLIYYSQIVNDFQKGDIAEGYSVSREKKESFPLTVTSAQKNPTAFYLCASSIVGGLETQYFGPGTRLLVL.